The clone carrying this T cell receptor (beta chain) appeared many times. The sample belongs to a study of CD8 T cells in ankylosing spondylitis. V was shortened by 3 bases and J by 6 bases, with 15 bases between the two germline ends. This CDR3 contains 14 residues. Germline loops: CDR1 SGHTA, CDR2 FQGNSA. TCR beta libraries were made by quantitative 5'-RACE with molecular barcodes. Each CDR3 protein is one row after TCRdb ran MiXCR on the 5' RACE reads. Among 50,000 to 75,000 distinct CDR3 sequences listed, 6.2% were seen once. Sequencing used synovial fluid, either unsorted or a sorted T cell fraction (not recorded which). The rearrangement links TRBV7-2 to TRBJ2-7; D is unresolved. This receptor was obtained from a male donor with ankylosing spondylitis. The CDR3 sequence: CASSFLQLVGEQYF. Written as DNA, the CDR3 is TGTGCCAGCAGCTTCCTCCAGCTAGTCGGCGAGCAGTACTTC.